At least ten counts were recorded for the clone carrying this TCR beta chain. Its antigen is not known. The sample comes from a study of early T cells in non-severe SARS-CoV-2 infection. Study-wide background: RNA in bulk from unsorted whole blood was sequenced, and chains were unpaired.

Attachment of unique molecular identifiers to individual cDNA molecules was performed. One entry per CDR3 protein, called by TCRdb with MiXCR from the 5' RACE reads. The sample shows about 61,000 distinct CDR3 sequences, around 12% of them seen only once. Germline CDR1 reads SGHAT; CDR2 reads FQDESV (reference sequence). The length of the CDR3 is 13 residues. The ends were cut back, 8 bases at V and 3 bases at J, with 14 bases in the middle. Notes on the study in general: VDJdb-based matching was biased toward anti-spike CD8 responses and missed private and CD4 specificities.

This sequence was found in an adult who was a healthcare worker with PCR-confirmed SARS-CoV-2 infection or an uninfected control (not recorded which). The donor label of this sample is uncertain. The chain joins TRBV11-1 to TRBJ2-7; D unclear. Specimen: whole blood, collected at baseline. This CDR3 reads CASLRTHGYEQYV. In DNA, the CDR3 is TGTGCCAGCCTTAGGACCCACGGCTACGAGCAGTACGTC.